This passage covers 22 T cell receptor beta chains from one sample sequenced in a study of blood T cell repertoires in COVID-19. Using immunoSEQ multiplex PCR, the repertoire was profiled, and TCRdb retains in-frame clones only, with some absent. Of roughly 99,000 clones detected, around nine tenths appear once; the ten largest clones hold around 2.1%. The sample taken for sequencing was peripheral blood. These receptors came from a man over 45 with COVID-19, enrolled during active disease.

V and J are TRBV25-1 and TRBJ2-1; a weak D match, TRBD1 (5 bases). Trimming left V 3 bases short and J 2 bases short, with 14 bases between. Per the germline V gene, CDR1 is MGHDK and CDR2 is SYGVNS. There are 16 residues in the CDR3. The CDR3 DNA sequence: TGTGCCAGCAGTGACCCAGGGTCGGGCCCCTACAATGAGCAGTTCTTC. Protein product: CASSDPGSGPYNEQFF.

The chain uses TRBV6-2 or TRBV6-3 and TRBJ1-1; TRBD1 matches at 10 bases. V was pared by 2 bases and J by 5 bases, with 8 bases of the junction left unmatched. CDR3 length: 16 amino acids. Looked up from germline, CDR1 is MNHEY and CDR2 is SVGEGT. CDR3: CASSYPSTGGGTEAFF. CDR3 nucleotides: TGTGCCAGCAGTTACCCCTCGACAGGGGGCGGAACTGAAGCTTTCTTT.

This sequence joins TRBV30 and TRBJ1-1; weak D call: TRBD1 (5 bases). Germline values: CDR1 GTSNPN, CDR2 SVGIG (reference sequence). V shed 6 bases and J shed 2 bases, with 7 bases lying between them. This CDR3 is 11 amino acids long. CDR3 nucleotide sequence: TGTGCCTGCCAGGGAAACACTGAAGCTTTCTTT. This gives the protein CACQGNTEAFF. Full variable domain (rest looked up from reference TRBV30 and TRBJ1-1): SQTIHQWPATLVQPVGSPLSLECTVEGTSNPNLYWYRQAAGRGLQLLFYSVGIGQISSEVPQNLSASRPQDRQFILSSKKLLLSDSGFYLCACQGNTEAFFGQGTRLTVV.

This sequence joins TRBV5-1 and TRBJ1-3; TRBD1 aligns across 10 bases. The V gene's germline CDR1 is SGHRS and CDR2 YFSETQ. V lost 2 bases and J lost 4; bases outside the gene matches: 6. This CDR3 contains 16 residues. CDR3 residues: CASSLGTGVAGNTIYF. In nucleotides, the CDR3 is TGCGCCAGCAGCTTAGGGACAGGGGTAGCCGGAAACACCATATATTTT.

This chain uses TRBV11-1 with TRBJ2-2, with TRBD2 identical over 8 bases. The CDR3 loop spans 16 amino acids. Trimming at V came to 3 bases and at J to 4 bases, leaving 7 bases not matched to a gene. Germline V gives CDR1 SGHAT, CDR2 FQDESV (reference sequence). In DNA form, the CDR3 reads TGTGCCAGCAGCTTTCGCAGCGGGGGAACCACCGGGGAGCTGTTTTTT. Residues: CASSFRSGGTTGELFF.

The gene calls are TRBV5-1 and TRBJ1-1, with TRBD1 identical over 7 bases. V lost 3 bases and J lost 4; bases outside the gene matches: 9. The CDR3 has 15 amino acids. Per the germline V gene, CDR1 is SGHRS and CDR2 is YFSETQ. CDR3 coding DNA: TGCGCCAGCAGCTCAGAACAGGGGCAATGCACTGAAGCTTTCTTT. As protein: CASSSEQGQCTEAFF. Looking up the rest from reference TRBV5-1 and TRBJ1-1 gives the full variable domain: KAGVTQTPRYLIKTRGQQVTLSCSPISGHRSVSWYQQTPGQGLQFLFEYFSETQRNKGNFPGRFSGRQFSNSRSEMNVSTLELGDSALYLCASSSEQGQCTEAFFGQGTRLTVV.

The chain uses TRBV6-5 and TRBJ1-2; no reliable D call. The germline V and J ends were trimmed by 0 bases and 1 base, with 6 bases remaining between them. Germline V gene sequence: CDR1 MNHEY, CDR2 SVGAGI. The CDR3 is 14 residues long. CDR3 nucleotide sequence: TGTGCCAGCAGTTACTCTGCAGATAACTATGGCTACACCTTC. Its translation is CASSYSADNYGYTF.

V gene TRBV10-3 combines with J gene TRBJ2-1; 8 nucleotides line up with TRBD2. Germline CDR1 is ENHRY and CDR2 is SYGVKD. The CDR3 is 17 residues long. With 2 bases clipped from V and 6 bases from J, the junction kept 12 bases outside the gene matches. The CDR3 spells CAISEPPGSGGLNEQFF. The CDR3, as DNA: TGTGCCATCAGTGAGCCTCCGGGGAGCGGGGGTCTCAATGAGCAGTTCTTC.

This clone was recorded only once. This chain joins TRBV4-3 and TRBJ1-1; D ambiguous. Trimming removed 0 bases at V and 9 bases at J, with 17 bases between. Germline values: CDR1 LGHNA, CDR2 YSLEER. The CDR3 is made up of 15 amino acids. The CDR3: CASSQDGGRALKAFF. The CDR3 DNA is TGCGCCAGCAGCCAAGATGGTGGGCGGGCCCTTAAAGCTTTCTTT.

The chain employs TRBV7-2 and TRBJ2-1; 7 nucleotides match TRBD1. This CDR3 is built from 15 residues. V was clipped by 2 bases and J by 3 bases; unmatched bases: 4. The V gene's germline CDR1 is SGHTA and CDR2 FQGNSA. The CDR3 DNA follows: TGTGCCAGCAGCTTAAAAGGGGACAGCTACAATGAGCAGTTCTTC. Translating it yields CASSLKGDSYNEQFF. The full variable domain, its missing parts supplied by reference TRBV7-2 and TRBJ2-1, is GAGVSQSPSNKVTEKGKDVELRCDPISGHTALYWYRQSLGQGLEFLIYFQGNSAPDKSGLPSDRFSAERTGGSVSTLTIQRTQQEDSAVYLCASSLKGDSYNEQFFGPGTRLTVL.

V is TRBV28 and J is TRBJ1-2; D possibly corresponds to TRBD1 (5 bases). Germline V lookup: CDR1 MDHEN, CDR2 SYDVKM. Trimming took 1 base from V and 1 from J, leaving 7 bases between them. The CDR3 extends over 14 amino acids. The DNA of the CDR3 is TGTGCCAGCAGTTTATCAGGGAATAACTATGGCTACACCTTC. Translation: CASSLSGNNYGYTF.

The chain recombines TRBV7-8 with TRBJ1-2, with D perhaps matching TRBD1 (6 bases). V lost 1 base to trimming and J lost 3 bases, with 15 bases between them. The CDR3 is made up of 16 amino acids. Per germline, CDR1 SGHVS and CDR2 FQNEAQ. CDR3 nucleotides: TGTGCCAGCAGCTTAGGGGAACCCCACAGGGACTATGGCTACACCTTC. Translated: CASSLGEPHRDYGYTF.

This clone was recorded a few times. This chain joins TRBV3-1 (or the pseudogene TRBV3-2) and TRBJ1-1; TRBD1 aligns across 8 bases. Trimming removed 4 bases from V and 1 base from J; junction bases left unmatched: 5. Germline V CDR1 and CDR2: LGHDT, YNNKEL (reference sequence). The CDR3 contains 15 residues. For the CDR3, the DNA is TGTGCCAGCAGCCCTCGACAGGGGAGGAACACTGAAGCTTTCTTT. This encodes CASSPRQGRNTEAFF.

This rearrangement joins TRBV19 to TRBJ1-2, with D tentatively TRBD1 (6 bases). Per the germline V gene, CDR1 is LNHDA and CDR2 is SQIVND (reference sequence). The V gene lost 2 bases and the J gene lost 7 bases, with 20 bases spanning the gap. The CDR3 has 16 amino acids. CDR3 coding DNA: TGTGCCAGTAGTATAAGGGGGGGCACGTATGAAGCTGGCTACACCTTC. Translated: CASSIRGGTYEAGYTF.

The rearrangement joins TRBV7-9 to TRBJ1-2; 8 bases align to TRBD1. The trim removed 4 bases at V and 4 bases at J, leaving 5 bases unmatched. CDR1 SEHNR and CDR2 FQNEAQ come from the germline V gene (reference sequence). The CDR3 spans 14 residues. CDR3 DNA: TGTGCCAGCAGCTATGGACAGGGTGTCTATGGCTACACCTTC. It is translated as CASSYGQGVYGYTF.

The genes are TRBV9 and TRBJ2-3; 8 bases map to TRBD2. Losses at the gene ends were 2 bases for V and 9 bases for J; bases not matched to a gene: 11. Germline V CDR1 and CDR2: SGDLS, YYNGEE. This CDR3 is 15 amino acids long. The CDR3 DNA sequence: TGTGCCAGCAGCGTGGGGCGGGGGGTTCAAGGCACGCAGTATTTT. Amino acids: CASSVGRGVQGTQYF.

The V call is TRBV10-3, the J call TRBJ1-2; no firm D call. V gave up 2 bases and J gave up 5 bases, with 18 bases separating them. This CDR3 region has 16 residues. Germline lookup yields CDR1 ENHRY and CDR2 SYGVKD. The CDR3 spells CAISEPKFEGGYGYTF. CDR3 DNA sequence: TGTGCCATCAGTGAGCCGAAATTTGAGGGCGGGTATGGCTACACCTTC.

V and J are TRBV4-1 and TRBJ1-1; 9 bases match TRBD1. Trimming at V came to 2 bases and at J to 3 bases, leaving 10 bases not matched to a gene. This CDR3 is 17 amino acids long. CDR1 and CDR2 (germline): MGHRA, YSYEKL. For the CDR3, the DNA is TGCGCCAGCAGCCAACCCGAATCGACAGGGGGGGACACTGAAGCTTTCTTT. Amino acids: CASSQPESTGGDTEAFF.

This CDR3 reads CATSEPGGISGGGTGELFF. In DNA, the CDR3 is TGTGCCACCAGCGAACCTGGGGGCATTAGCGGGGGCGGTACCGGGGAGCTGTTTTTT. This chain links TRBV15 with TRBJ2-2; TRBD2 matches at 9 bases. The V gene end was trimmed by 5 bases and the J gene end by 5 bases; junction bases not matched to a gene: 18. Germline CDR1 reads LNHNV; CDR2 reads YYDKDF (reference sequence). The CDR3 loop spans 19 amino acids.

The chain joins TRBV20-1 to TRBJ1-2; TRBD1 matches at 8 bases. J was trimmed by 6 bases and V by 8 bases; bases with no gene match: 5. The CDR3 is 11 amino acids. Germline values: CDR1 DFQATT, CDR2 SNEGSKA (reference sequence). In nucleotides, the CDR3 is TGCAGTCGGACAGGGAAGGATGGCTACACCTTC. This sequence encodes CSRTGKDGYTF.

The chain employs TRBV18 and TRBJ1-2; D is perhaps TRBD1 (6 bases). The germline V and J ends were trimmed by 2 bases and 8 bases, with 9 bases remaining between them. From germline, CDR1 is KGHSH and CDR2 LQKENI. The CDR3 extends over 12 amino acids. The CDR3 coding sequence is TGTGCCAGCTCACCAAACAGGGACGGCTACACCTTC. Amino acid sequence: CASSPNRDGYTF.

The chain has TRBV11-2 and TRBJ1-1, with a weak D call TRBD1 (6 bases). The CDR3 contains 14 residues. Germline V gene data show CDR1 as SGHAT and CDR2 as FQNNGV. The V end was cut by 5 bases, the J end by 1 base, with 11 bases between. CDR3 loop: CASSPLTGNTEAFF. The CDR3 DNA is TGTGCCAGCAGCCCGCTGACAGGGAACACTGAAGCTTTCTTT.